This TCR beta chain was retrieved from a study of shared clonotypes between healthy human individuals. Study background: Researchers drew samples from a couple of women and three men aged 18 to 49.

General study results and limits: Researchers sampled blood only, noting tissue repertoires likely differ.

Replicate PCRs for unsorted PBMC used 250 to 300 ng DNA (around 29,000 T cell genomes). Sequencing was performed with immunoSEQ multiplex PCR; in TCRdb, only in-frame clones are kept and a portion is missing. The table shows about 490,000 clones, with 70% to 85% occurring only once. About this clone itself: The antigen is not known.

Input material: PBMCs. The TCR sequence derives from a middle-aged woman in good health. Some clones in this sample may be carry-over from other donors' samples.

The CDR3 is CASSFYEGGGLEGYTF. The CDR3 nucleotides are TGTGCCAGCAGTTTCTATGAGGGGGGGGGTCTCGAGGGCTACACCTTC. The chain has TRBV27 and TRBJ1-2, with D perhaps matching TRBD1 (6 bases). Germline V lookup: CDR1 MNHEY, CDR2 SMNVEV (reference sequence). The CDR3 runs to 16 residues. The V gene lost 3 bases and the J gene lost 8 bases, with 22 bases spanning the gap.